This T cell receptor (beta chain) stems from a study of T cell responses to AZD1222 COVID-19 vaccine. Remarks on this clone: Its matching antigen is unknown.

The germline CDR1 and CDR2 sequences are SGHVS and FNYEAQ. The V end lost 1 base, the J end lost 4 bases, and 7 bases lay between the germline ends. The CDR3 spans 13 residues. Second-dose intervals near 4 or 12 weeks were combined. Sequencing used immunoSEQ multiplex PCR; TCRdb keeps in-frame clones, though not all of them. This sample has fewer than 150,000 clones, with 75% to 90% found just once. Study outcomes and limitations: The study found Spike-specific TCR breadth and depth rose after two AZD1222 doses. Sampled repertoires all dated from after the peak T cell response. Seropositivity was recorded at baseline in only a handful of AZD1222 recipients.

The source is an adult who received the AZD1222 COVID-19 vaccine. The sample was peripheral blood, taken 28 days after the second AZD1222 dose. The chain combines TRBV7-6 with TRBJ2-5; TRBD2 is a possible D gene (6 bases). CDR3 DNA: TGTGCCAGCAGCTTAGTGGGGGGAGAGACCCAGTACTTC. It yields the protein CASSLVGGETQYF.